A selection of T cell receptor beta chains follows, all from one sample in a study of T cell changes during pregnancy in multiple sclerosis. The protocol was immunoSEQ multiplex PCR, while the TCRdb copy is restricted to in-frame clones and leaves out a portion. The sample has tens of thousands of clones; 85% to 95% are singletons. Source: peripheral blood, taken after pregnancy. Source of these receptors: a female donor with multiple sclerosis, enrolled in a pregnancy study. The CDR3 runs from the conserved cysteine through the conserved F or W. Fields, in order: J gene, clone size, D gene, V gene, CDR3 DNA, CDR3 protein. D genes are given only for firm matches. Clone size is stated in some rows and not others, as once, few, many or a class when expanded.

>TRBJ2-3|.|TRBD2|TRBV5-8
TGTGCCAGCAGCGGCGGGACTAGCCTTCTCCCCACAGATACGCAGTATTTT
CASSGGTSLLPTDTQYF
>TRBJ1-4|once|.|TRBV7-9
TGTGCCAGCAGGGCGACATTCGGGACAACTAATGAAAAACTGTTTTTT
CASRATFGTTNEKLFF
>TRBJ2-5|.|TRBD2|TRBV9
TGTGCCAGCAGCGTAGCTAGCGGGGGACTAGAGACCCAGTACTTC
CASSVASGGLETQYF
>TRBJ2-1|.|.|TRBV13
TGTGCCAGCAGCGGGGCTAATGAGCAGTTCTTC
CASSGANEQFF
>TRBJ1-2|.|.|TRBV6-1
TGTGCCAGCAGCCCGGGAGCTAACTATGGCTACACCTTC
CASSPGANYGYTF
>TRBJ1-1|.|.|TRBV2
TGTGCCAGCAGTGGTCGCAGGAACACTGAAGCTTTCTTT
CASSGRRNTEAFF
>TRBJ1-3|.|TRBD1|TRBV9
TGTGCCAGCAGCGTAGGGACAGGGGCTGGAAACACCATATATTTT
CASSVGTGAGNTIYF
>TRBJ1-1|once|TRBD1|TRBV11-2
TGTGCCAGCAGCTTATGGGAAGGCTTCGGGACAGCTATTGAAGCTTTCTTT
CASSLWEGFGTAIEAFF
>TRBJ2-1|.|.|TRBV18
TGTGCCAGCTCACCGCCGGGAGGGGGCGGGAACAATGAGCAGTTCTTC
CASSPPGGGGNNEQFF
>TRBJ2-7|.|TRBD1|TRBV7-2
TGTGCCAGCAGCTTAGGACAGGGGAGCTCCTACGAGCAGTACTTC
CASSLGQGSSYEQYF
>TRBJ1-1|once|TRBD1|TRBV10-3
TGTGCCATCAGTAACAGGGGTCAGGGGTTGGACACTGAAGCTTTCTTT
CAISNRGQGLDTEAFF
>TRBJ2-3|.|TRBD2|TRBV19
TGTGCCAGTAGTACGGGACTAGCGGGGGGGCTAGGAGGCACAGATACGCAGTATTTT
CASSTGLAGGLGGTDTQYF
>TRBJ1-5|.|TRBD1|TRBV6-5
TGTGCCAGCAGTTACGGGGACAGGGATCAGCCCCAGCATTTT
CASSYGDRDQPQHF
>TRBJ2-1|.|TRBD2|TRBV2
TGTGCCAGCAGCGTTGGACTAGCGGGGGGGGAGCAGTTCTTC
CASSVGLAGGEQFF
>TRBJ1-5|.|TRBD1|TRBV19
TGTGCCAGTAGTGTATGGACAGGGGAGATCGATCAGCCCCAGCATTTT
CASSVWTGEIDQPQHF
>TRBJ1-1|.|.|TRBV5-6
TGTGCCAGCAGCCGGCTTGAAGGAACAGTTTCGAACACTGAAGCTTTCTTT
CASSRLEGTVSNTEAFF
>TRBJ2-3|once|TRBD1|TRBV5-4
TGTGCCAGCAGCTTGATCGGGACAGGGAGTAGCGGGCTTTGCACAGATACGCAGTATTTT
CASSLIGTGSSGLCTDTQYF
>TRBJ1-5|.|.|TRBV18
TGTGCCAGCTCACCACCGAGCAGGGATGTGCGGCAGCCCCAGCATTTT
CASSPPSRDVRQPQHF
>TRBJ1-2|.|.|TRBV23-1
TGCGCCAGCAGCACCCAAGGGGCTGGCTACACCTTC
CASSTQGAGYTF
>TRBJ1-1|.|.|TRBV19
TGTGCCAGTAGTATCGGCTCGGGAGTTGAAGCTTTCTTT
CASSIGSGVEAFF
>TRBJ1-1|.|.|TRBV25-1
TGTGCCAGCAGTGACGGACAGAGAGGAAACACTGAAGCTTTCTTT
CASSDGQRGNTEAFF
>TRBJ2-3|.|.|TRBV25-1
TGTGCCAGCAGTTCACGGCAGAGGGATACGCAGTATTTT
CASSSRQRDTQYF
>TRBJ1-1|.|TRBD1|TRBV5-6
TGTGCCAGCAGATACGGACAGGATAACACTGAAGCTTTCTTT
CASRYGQDNTEAFF
>TRBJ2-5|.|.|TRBV27
TGTGCCAGCAGTCCCACCTTTAGGAGGGCTCTACAAGAGACCCAGTACTTC
CASSPTFRRALQETQYF
>TRBJ1-1|.|.|TRBV2
TGTGCCAGCAGTGGAGACAGATACAACACTGAAGCTTTCTTT
CASSGDRYNTEAFF
>TRBJ2-1|.|.|TRBV19
TGTGCCAGTAGGGAGACAGACAGGACATACAATGAGCAGTTCTTC
CASRETDRTYNEQFF
>TRBJ2-1|.|TRBD2|TRBV6-4
TGTGCCAGCAGTGCCGACTCACTAGCGGGGAACAATGAGCAGTTCTTC
CASSADSLAGNNEQFF
>TRBJ2-4|.|TRBD2|TRBV18
TGTGCCAGCTCACCACCGACGGCTAGCGGGGGGGCCAACATTCAGTACTTC
CASSPPTASGGANIQYF
>TRBJ1-5|.|TRBD1|TRBV4-1
TGCGCCAGCAGCCTAGGGCAGGGGGTTTTAGAGCCCCAGCATTTT
CASSLGQGVLEPQHF
>TRBJ1-3|.|.|TRBV9
TGTGCCAGCAGCCCTGATGGTGCAGGGCGAAACACCATATATTTT
CASSPDGAGRNTIYF
>TRBJ2-5|.|.|TRBV4-3
TGCGCCAGCAGCCAAGCCCCTTTGAGGACCCAGTACTTC
CASSQAPLRTQYF
>TRBJ1-1|.|.|TRBV25-1
TGTGCCAGCAGTGAATGGGGGGGGGCTGAAGCTTTCTTT
CASSEWGGAEAFF
>TRBJ1-2|.|.|TRBV6-5
TGTGCCAGCAGTTACGCGGGGACCTATGGCTACACCTTC
CASSYAGTYGYTF